The 22 T cell receptor beta chains reported below all come from one sample, sequenced in a study of PD-L1 blockade in urothelial cancer. The protocol was immunoSEQ multiplex PCR, while the TCRdb copy is restricted to in-frame clones and leaves out a portion. The data show tens of thousands of clones, approximately 80% seen once. The time point denotes: pretreatment peripheral blood. This specimen was PBMCs, taken around atezolizumab (anti-PD-L1) treatment. Receptor source: an elderly man with urothelial cancer.

This sequence joins TRBV27 and TRBJ1-4; 7 positions match TRBD1. Unmatched junction bases numbered 3, after V lost 2 bases and J lost 3 bases. There are 15 residues in the CDR3. The germline V gene has CDR1 MNHEY and CDR2 SMNVEV (reference sequence). The CDR3 DNA reads as TGTGCCAGCAGTTTAAGACAGGGACCTAATGAAAAACTGTTTTTT. Protein: CASSLRQGPNEKLFF. Full variable domain (outside the CDR3, taken from reference TRBV27 and TRBJ1-4): EAQVTQNPRYLITVTGKKLTVTCSQNMNHEYMSWYRQDPGLGLRQIYYSMNVEVTDKGDVPEGYKVSRKEKRNFPLILESPSPNQTSLYFCASSLRQGPNEKLFFGSGTQLSVL.

The V and J genes are TRBV6-1 and TRBJ2-1; perhaps TRBD1 as D (5 bases). Germline V gives CDR1 MNHNS, CDR2 SASEGT. The CDR3 is 13 amino acids. V shed 4 bases and J shed 10 bases, with 14 bases lying between them. CDR3 protein: CASSGLQGSEQFF. The CDR3 DNA reads TGTGCCAGCAGTGGCCTTCAGGGAAGCGAGCAGTTCTTC.

The genes are TRBV18 and TRBJ1-5; 12 nucleotides align to TRBD1. CDR1 is KGHSH, CDR2 LQKENI, per germline. With V trimmed by 5 bases and J by 5 bases, 7 bases remained unmatched. This CDR3 has 16 amino acids. The CDR3 spells CASSSGTGGIDQPQHF. DNA of the CDR3: TGTGCCAGCTCAAGTGGGACAGGGGGCATAGATCAGCCCCAGCATTTT. Looking up the rest from reference TRBV18 and TRBJ1-5 gives the full variable domain: NAGVMQNPRHLVRRRGQEARLRCSPMKGHSHVYWYRQLPEEGLKFMVYLQKENIIDESGMPKERFSAEFPKEGPSILRIQQVVRGDSAAYFCASSSGTGGIDQPQHFGDGTRLSIL.

The chain has TRBV19 and TRBJ2-1, with D perhaps matching TRBD2 (6 bases). CDR3 length: 13 amino acids. From germline, CDR1 is LNHDA and CDR2 SQIVND (reference sequence). Trimming cost V 6 bases and J 1 base, with 7 bases left between them. CDR3 sequence (DNA): TGTGCCAGTAGCGGGAGTTCCTACAATGAGCAGTTCTTC. It specifies CASSGSSYNEQFF.

The chain employs TRBV4-1 and TRBJ2-7, with TRBD2 matching over 12 bases. CDR3 length equals 17 residues. Germline CDR1 is MGHRA and CDR2 is YSYEKL. J gave up 2 bases and V 1 base, and 6 bases lay outside the gene matches. The CDR3 loop is CASSQVSLAGGPYEQYF. DNA of the CDR3: TGCGCCAGCAGCCAAGTTTCCCTAGCGGGAGGGCCCTACGAGCAGTACTTC.

V usage is TRBV6-1 and J usage is TRBJ2-1; D might be TRBD2 (7 bases). The germline V and J ends were trimmed by 1 base and 4 bases, with 23 bases remaining between them. Germline-derived CDR1 and CDR2 are MNHNS and SASEGT. There are 19 residues in the CDR3. The CDR3 DNA is TGTGCCAGCAGTGAAGGCGGGGGCTGGGGAATCTGGTCGTACAATGAGCAGTTCTTC. This encodes CASSEGGGWGIWSYNEQFF.

The chain joins TRBV5-4 to TRBJ1-4, with D possibly matching TRBD1 (5 bases). CDR3 length: 16 residues. Trimming stripped 0 bases from V and 0 bases from J, with 9 bases between. The germline V gene encodes CDR1 SGHNT and CDR2 YYREEE (reference sequence). Written as DNA, the CDR3 is TGTGCCAGCAGCTTGGTCGGGACTGCAACTAATGAAAAACTGTTTTTT. Protein: CASSLVGTATNEKLFF.

V gene TRBV28 combines with J gene TRBJ1-2; 7 bases align to TRBD1. CDR1 is MDHEN, CDR2 SYDVKM, per germline. The CDR3 runs to 14 residues. V shed 2 bases and J 7 bases; nucleotides not matched to a gene: 7. The CDR3 nucleotides are TGTGCCAGCAGTTTAGGGGGACAGATCCTTGGCTACACCTTC. It specifies CASSLGGQILGYTF.

The chain uses TRBV4-1 and TRBJ2-7, with TRBD1 matching 8 bases. Germline-derived CDR1 and CDR2 are MGHRA and YSYEKL. Unmatched junction bases numbered 4, after V lost 1 base and J lost 2 bases. The CDR3 sequence is 15 residues long. CDR3: CASSQGNRGAYEQYF. CDR3 nucleotides: TGCGCCAGCAGCCAAGGGAACAGGGGGGCCTACGAGCAGTACTTC.

The chain has TRBV5-1 and TRBJ2-2; 12 bases align to TRBD2. V dropped 0 bases and J dropped 4; count of bases not matched to a gene: 1. The CDR3 runs 16 residues. Germline V gene sequence: CDR1 SGHRS, CDR2 YFSETQ. CDR3 sequence (DNA): TGCGCCAGCAGCTTGGGACTAGCGGGGGCCACCGGGGAGCTGTTTTTT. Amino acid sequence: CASSLGLAGATGELFF.

The chain uses TRBV11-3 and TRBJ2-1, with TRBD1 matching over 7 bases. The CDR3 is 12 residues long. Unmatched junction bases numbered 3, after V lost 5 bases and J lost 8 bases. Germline V lookup: CDR1 SGHNT, CDR2 YENEEA. The CDR3 here is CASSPQGDEQFF. The CDR3 DNA is TGTGCCAGCAGCCCCCAGGGGGATGAGCAGTTCTTC.

The CDR3 spells CASLRVLPTNTEAFF. The CDR3, as DNA: TGTGCCAGCTTACGGGTCTTACCGACGAACACTGAAGCTTTCTTT. The V gene is TRBV6-1, the J gene TRBJ1-1, with D unresolved. V shed 8 bases and J shed 1 base, with 17 bases lying between them. This CDR3 is 15 amino acids long. In germline, CDR1 is MNHNS, CDR2 SASEGT.

This sequence joins TRBV28 and TRBJ2-7, with 7 nucleotides matching TRBD1. This CDR3 is built from 15 residues. After removal of 7 bases from V and 2 bases from J, the junction contained 11 bases not matched to a gene. Germline V lookup: CDR1 MDHEN, CDR2 SYDVKM. Here the CDR3 reads CASNLAGGSAYEQYF. CDR3 sequence (DNA): TGTGCCAGCAACCTAGCAGGGGGAAGCGCCTACGAGCAGTACTTC.

The CDR3 reads CATSRGNSGRAADTQYF. CDR3 nucleotide sequence: TGTGCCACCAGCAGGGGAAATAGCGGGAGGGCCGCAGATACGCAGTATTTT. V gene TRBV15 combines with J gene TRBJ2-3, with 11 bases lining up with TRBD2. The CDR3 contains 17 residues. V was clipped by 3 bases and J by 4 bases; unmatched bases: 9. CDR1 is LNHNV and CDR2 is YYDKDF in the germline V gene (reference sequence).

The rearrangement uses TRBV6-1 and TRBJ2-5, with D possibly matching TRBD2 (6 bases). V was shortened by 4 bases and J by 1 base, with 7 bases between the two germline ends. The CDR3 has 13 amino acids. CDR1 MNHNS and CDR2 SASEGT come from the germline V gene. The DNA for the CDR3 is TGTGCCAGCAGTGGTAGCGGCCAAGAGACCCAGTACTTC. Its protein is CASSGSGQETQYF.

The rearrangement uses TRBV5-1 and TRBJ2-3, with TRBD2 matching over 8 bases. The CDR3 runs 14 residues. The germline gives CDR1 SGHRS, CDR2 YFSETQ. The V gene end was trimmed by 4 bases and the J gene end by 3 bases; junction bases not matched to a gene: 4. CDR3 residues: CASSGGGRTDTQYF. The CDR3 DNA is TGCGCCAGCAGCGGGGGCGGGAGGACAGATACGCAGTATTTT.

The rearrangement uses TRBV7-2 and TRBJ2-7; 13 nucleotides agree with TRBD2. This CDR3 spans 15 amino acids. Germline-derived CDR1 and CDR2 are SGHTA and FQGNSA. The junction had 7 bases not matched to a gene; V was cut back by 5 bases and J by 6 bases. CDR3 sequence: CASSPQLAGGGEQYF. The CDR3 DNA sequence: TGTGCCAGCAGCCCGCAACTAGCGGGAGGGGGCGAGCAGTACTTC.

V and J are TRBV14 and TRBJ2-3; 7 bases align to TRBD2. The V gene's germline CDR1 is SGHDN and CDR2 FVKESK. The trim removed 1 base at V and 0 bases at J, leaving 4 bases unmatched. The CDR3 contains 16 residues. CDR3 in DNA: TGTGCCAGCAGCCAAGGTTCTAGCGGCAGCACAGATACGCAGTATTTT. Translated: CASSQGSSGSTDTQYF. Variable domain in full (rest from reference TRBV14 and TRBJ2-3): EAGVTQFPSHSVIEKGQTVTLRCDPISGHDNLYWYRRVMGKEIKFLLHFVKESKQDESGMPNNRFLAERTGGTYSTLKVQPAELEDSGVYFCASSQGSSGSTDTQYFGPGTRLTVL.

V usage is TRBV18 and J usage is TRBJ2-7; 7 bases are a match to TRBD1. V dropped 4 bases and J dropped 5; count of bases not matched to a gene: 5. The germline V gene has CDR1 KGHSH and CDR2 LQKENI. The CDR3 runs to 13 residues. This CDR3 reads CASSLGTEDEQYF. Here the CDR3 DNA reads TGTGCCAGCTCACTGGGGACAGAGGACGAGCAGTACTTC.

This rearrangement joins TRBV10-3 to TRBJ1-4; TRBD1 is a possible D gene (5 bases). The V gene's germline CDR1 is ENHRY and CDR2 SYGVKD. V shed 4 bases and J shed 4 bases, with 10 bases lying between them. The CDR3 runs 14 residues. The CDR3 spells CAISAQGYNEKLFF. The DNA of the CDR3 is TGTGCCATCAGTGCCCAGGGCTATAATGAAAAACTGTTTTTT.

The chain uses TRBV30 and TRBJ1-5; D remains ambiguous. The germline CDR1 and CDR2 sequences are GTSNPN and SVGIG (reference sequence). The V end was cut by 1 base, the J end by 0 bases, with 7 bases between. The CDR3 length is 14 residues. The CDR3 DNA reads TGTGCCTGGAGTGGGCCGTATAGCAATCAGCCCCAGCATTTT. Residues: CAWSGPYSNQPQHF.

The chain couples TRBV5-6 to TRBJ2-1; 13 bases are shared with TRBD2. There are 15 residues in the CDR3. J lost 10 bases, V lost 4 bases, and 8 bases had no gene match. Per the germline V gene, CDR1 is SGHDT and CDR2 is YYEEEE. The CDR3 spells CASSPRTSGSREQFF. The CDR3 DNA sequence: TGTGCCAGCAGCCCCCGGACTAGCGGGAGCCGCGAGCAGTTCTTC. Full variable domain (remainder filled in from reference TRBV5-6 and TRBJ2-1): DAGVTQSPTHLIKTRGQQVTLRCSPKSGHDTVSWYQQALGQGPQFIFQYYEEEERQRGNFPDRFSGHQFPNYSSELNVNALLLGDSALYLCASSPRTSGSREQFFGPGTRLTVL.